Below are 6 T cell receptor beta chains sequenced from a single sample in a study of OX40 agonist ivuxolimab in advanced cancers. Sequencing used immunoSEQ multiplex PCR; TCRdb keeps in-frame clones, though not all of them. The sample comprises tens of thousands of clones, 82% of which are singletons, and approximately 2% rests with the top ten. The specimen was CD4+ or CD8+ T cells sorted from blood, collected in a trial of the OX40 agonist ivuxolimab. All receptors derive from an adult with an advanced solid tumor such as melanoma, head and neck, liver or kidney cancer.

The chain is built from TRBV6-9 and TRBJ2-7; 12 nucleotides agree with TRBD1. V lost 6 bases, J lost 7 bases, and 10 bases stayed unmatched. Germline loops: CDR1 MNHGY, CDR2 SVAAGI. This CDR3 contains 15 residues. As DNA, the CDR3 is TGTGCCAGCAGGCCCCCGGGACAGGGGGCCTGGGAGCAGTACTTC. It codes for CASRPPGQGAWEQYF.

The chain has TRBV28 and TRBJ1-1; perhaps TRBD1 as D (5 bases). Germline CDR1 MDHEN, CDR2 SYDVKM. With 3 bases removed from V and 4 bases from J, the gap between germline ends came to 12 bases. CDR3 length equals 14 residues. This CDR3 is CASSLSGSTTEAFF. CDR3 DNA: TGTGCCAGCAGTTTGTCAGGGAGTACCACTGAAGCTTTCTTT.

This clone was seen only once. The chain joins TRBV5-1 to TRBJ2-2; possibly TRBD1 or TRBD2 for D (5 bases each). The CDR3 loop spans 15 amino acids. V lost 2 bases and J lost 3, with 11 bases in between. CDR1 is SGHRS, CDR2 YFSETQ, per germline. The CDR3 here is CASSLAVGHTGELFF. CDR3 sequence (DNA): TGCGCCAGCAGCTTAGCGGTGGGGCACACCGGGGAGCTGTTTTTT.

This chain connects TRBV28 to TRBJ2-7; D is undetermined. The CDR3 length is 14 residues. Trimming took off 7 bases at V and 9 bases at J, with 22 bases between the two ends. Per germline, CDR1 MDHEN and CDR2 SYDVKM. CDR3 loop: CASTPGRGLYSQYF. In nucleotides, the CDR3 is TGTGCCAGCACGCCAGGTCGTGGGCTGTATTCGCAGTACTTC.

This clone was detected a few times. The V call is TRBV9, the J call TRBJ1-1, with D hard to call. This CDR3 contains 16 residues. V lost 0 bases to trimming and J lost 4 bases, with 16 bases between them. Looked up from germline, CDR1 is SGDLS and CDR2 is YYNGEE. CDR3 sequence: CASSVAGFRLSTEAFF. DNA for the CDR3: TGTGCCAGCAGCGTAGCTGGTTTTCGGTTATCCACTGAAGCTTTCTTT.

The chain links TRBV6-6 to TRBJ1-4; D is uncertain. V was pared by 3 bases and J by 5 bases, with 13 bases between. The CDR3 totals 15 residues. Germline V lookup: CDR1 MNHNY, CDR2 SVGAGI (reference sequence). The DNA of the CDR3 is TGTGCCAGCAGTTATGATCGTCCCGCAAATGAAAAACTGTTTTTT. Residues: CASSYDRPANEKLFF.